This T cell receptor beta chain is drawn from a study of CD8+ T cells in alopecia areata. Study-wide findings and caveats: Normal scalp showed lower clonality than lesional scalp, especially alopecia totalis/universalis. Scalp specimens additionally yield sequences from normal skin's resident alphabeta T cells.

Trimming pared 4 bases from V and 2 bases from J, leaving 8 bases between. Germline V CDR1 and CDR2: SQVTM, ANQGSEA. This CDR3 contains 12 residues. Sequencing relied on a cDNA template that was reverse transcribed from extracted RNA. The table came from immunoSEQ multiplex PCR; TCRdb's copy has only in-frame clones and leaves some out. The sample consists of about 100,000 clones, roughly 64% of them appearing once. A word on this clone: Antigen unknown.

The sequence came from a human donor in good health. V usage is TRBV29-1 and J usage is TRBJ1-2, with D perhaps matching TRBD1 (5 bases). Sequencing was done on a sample of CD8+ T cells sorted from blood. DNA for the CDR3: TGCAGCGTTGTAGAGGGGAACTATGGCTACACCTTC. Translated: CSVVEGNYGYTF.